This paragraph reports one T cell receptor (beta chain). These data belong to a study of blood T cell repertoires in COVID-19. Study as a whole: Some COVID-19 samples were acute and others convalescent; all came from the United States, Italy and Spain. Sample material is recorded as cDNA or gDNA derived from T cells, B-cell-depleted T cells, or PBMCs.

Germline CDR1 reads MDHEN; CDR2 reads SYDVKM. The V and J ends lost 6 bases and 5 bases, in that order; junction bases with no gene match: 10. The CDR3 extends over 16 amino acids. Profiled with immunoSEQ multiplex PCR; TCRdb holds only in-frame clones, not every one. The table lists approximately 270,000 clones, about 85% of them singletons, with about 1% in the top ten. The rearrangement links TRBV28 to TRBJ2-1, with 10 bases lining up with TRBD2. Sequences were obtained from peripheral blood. This clonotype was sampled from a human donor with COVID-19, enrolled during active disease. The donor label of this sample is uncertain. CDR3 DNA: TGTGCCAGCAGGCTCCTTTCTAGCGGGAGCCACAATGAGCAGTTCTTC. The encoded protein is CASRLLSSGSHNEQFF. Filled out from reference TRBV28 and TRBJ2-1, the complete variable domain reads DVKVTQSSRYLVKRTGEKVFLECVQDMDHENMFWYRQDPGLGLRLIYFSYDVKMKEKGDIPEGYSVSREKKERFSLILESASTNQTSMYLCASRLLSSGSHNEQFFGPGTRLTVL.